The source of this T cell receptor (beta chain) is a study of blood T cell repertoires in COVID-19. Study summary: Whether acute or convalescent, the COVID-19 samples came from the United States, Italy and Spain.

Participants, roughly 18 to 100 years old, spanned approximately 25 US areas. The repertoire was sequenced with immunoSEQ multiplex PCR; TCRdb's copy has only in-frame clones and lacks some. This sample has a few hundred thousand clones; about nine tenths occur once, and the top ten carry less than 4.5%. The V gene's germline CDR1 is SGHNT and CDR2 YENEEA. With 5 bases clipped from V and 1 base from J, the junction kept 6 bases outside the gene matches. The CDR3 contains 16 residues. V is TRBV11-3 and J is TRBJ1-5; 9 bases match TRBD1. The sequenced sample was PBMCs or T cells enriched from blood (not recorded which). The TCR was taken from a man aged 25-40 years who had recovered from COVID-19. CDR3 DNA: TGTGCCAGCAGCCCCCGGACAGGGGAAAGCAATCAGCCCCAGCATTTT. Its protein is CASSPRTGESNQPQHF.